Below, one T cell receptor (beta chain) is given with its context. These data come from a study of T cell changes during pregnancy in multiple sclerosis. The ends were cut back, 0 bases at V and 4 bases at J, with 14 bases in the middle. CDR1 and CDR2 from the germline V gene are SGHKS and YYEKEE (reference sequence). There are 16 residues in the CDR3. TCRdb's table, derived via immunoSEQ multiplex PCR, lists solely in-frame clones and lacks some. The data show approximately 96,000 clones, just over 90% seen once. Sequencing used peripheral blood, obtained after pregnancy. This sequence joins TRBV5-5 and TRBJ1-5; D not resolved. The source is a female donor in good health, enrolled as a control in a pregnancy study. The CDR3 spells CASSLAMADNNQPQHF. CDR3 nucleotide sequence: TGTGCCAGCAGCTTGGCAATGGCAGATAATAATCAGCCCCAGCATTTT. Supplemented by reference TRBV5-5 and TRBJ1-5, the full variable domain reads DAGVTQSPTHLIKTRGQQVTLRCSPISGHKSVSWYQQVLGQGPQFIFQYYEKEERGRGNFPDRFSARQFPNYSSELNVNALLLGDSALYLCASSLAMADNNQPQHFGDGTRLSIL.